The next 5 T cell receptor beta chains were all read from a single sample in a study of PD-L1 blockade in urothelial cancer. Some clones are missing from TCRdb's copy, which holds only in-frame ones; the method was immunoSEQ multiplex PCR. The table lists roughly 51,000 clones, around 85% of them singletons. Time point given: peripheral blood 6 weeks after treatment start. Sequences were derived from PBMCs, sampled around atezolizumab (anti-PD-L1) treatment. These receptors all stem from a man aged 50-60 years with urothelial cancer.

This chain links TRBV6-5 with TRBJ2-7; no clear D. Germline lookup yields CDR1 MNHEY and CDR2 SVGAGI. V was trimmed by 6 bases and J by 0 bases, leaving 3 bases between them. The CDR3 contains 11 residues. The CDR3 here is CASRSSYEQYF. DNA for the CDR3: TGTGCCAGCAGGAGCTCCTACGAGCAGTACTTC.

This clone has only a few counts. This rearrangement joins TRBV5-1 to TRBJ2-3; possibly TRBD2 for D (6 bases). The germline gives CDR1 SGHRS, CDR2 YFSETQ. V was cut by 5 bases and J by 2 bases, with 15 bases left in between. CDR3 length: 15 amino acids. CDR3 nucleotides: TGCGCCAGCAGTTCGGGACTCCTTGTCACAGATACGCAGTATTTT. It encodes CASSSGLLVTDTQYF. The full variable domain, completed using reference TRBV5-1 and TRBJ2-3, is KAGVTQTPRYLIKTRGQQVTLSCSPISGHRSVSWYQQTPGQGLQFLFEYFSETQRNKGNFPGRFSGRQFSNSRSEMNVSTLELGDSALYLCASSSGLLVTDTQYFGPGTRLTVL.

This clone appeared a few times. This chain joins TRBV7-2 and TRBJ2-5; weak D call: TRBD2 (5 bases). V lost 1 base and J 5 bases, leaving 8 bases between the germline ends. This CDR3 region has 13 residues. Looked up from germline, CDR1 is SGHTA and CDR2 is FQGNSA. CDR3 region: CASSLGGRETQYF. The CDR3 DNA reads as TGTGCCAGCAGCTTAGGAGGGCGGGAGACCCAGTACTTC.

This clone came up once. The rearrangement joins TRBV7-8 to TRBJ2-3, with a weak D call TRBD2 (6 bases). V shed 5 bases and J shed 8 bases, with 11 bases lying between them. The germline V gene has CDR1 SGHVS and CDR2 FQNEAQ. This CDR3 has 12 residues. DNA for the CDR3: TGTGCCAGCAGCGGGGACTTCCCTACGCAGTATTTT. It translates to CASSGDFPTQYF.

J is TRBJ2-1 and V is TRBV29-1; weak D call: TRBD1 (5 bases). Germline V gene sequence: CDR1 SQVTM, CDR2 ANQGSEA. V was shortened by 6 bases and J by 4 bases, with 16 bases between the two germline ends. This CDR3 region has 14 residues. CDR3 in amino acids: CSVQGPGLYNEQFF. DNA of the CDR3: TGCAGCGTCCAAGGCCCAGGGCTATACAATGAGCAGTTCTTC.